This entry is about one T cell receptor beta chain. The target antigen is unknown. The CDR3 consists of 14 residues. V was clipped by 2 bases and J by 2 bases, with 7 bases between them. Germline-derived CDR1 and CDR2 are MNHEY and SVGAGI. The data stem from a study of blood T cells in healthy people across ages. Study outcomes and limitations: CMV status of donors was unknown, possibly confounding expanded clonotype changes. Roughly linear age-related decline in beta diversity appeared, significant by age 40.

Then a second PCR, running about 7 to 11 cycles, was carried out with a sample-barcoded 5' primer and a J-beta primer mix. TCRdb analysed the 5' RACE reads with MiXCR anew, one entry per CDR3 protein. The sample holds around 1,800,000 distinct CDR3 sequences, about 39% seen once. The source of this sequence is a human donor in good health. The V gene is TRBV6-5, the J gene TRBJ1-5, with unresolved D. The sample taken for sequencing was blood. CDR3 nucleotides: TGTGCCAGCAGTTACGGGAGTGGCAATCAGCCCCAGCATTTT. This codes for CASSYGSGNQPQHF.